The 21 T cell receptor beta chains in this list originate from one sample, sequenced in a study of blood T cell repertoires in COVID-19. Here immunoSEQ multiplex PCR was the method, and the copy in TCRdb shows in-frame clones only, minus some. The table lists about 280,000 clones, about 85% of them singletons. What was sequenced was PBMCs or T cells enriched from blood (not recorded which). Source of these receptors: a woman aged 45-65 years who had recovered from COVID-19.

V and J are TRBV6-2 or TRBV6-3 and TRBJ1-5; D not certain. The CDR3 length is 12 residues. Germline values: CDR1 MNHEY, CDR2 SVGEGT. Trimming cost V 6 bases and J 7 bases, with 10 bases left between them. The CDR3 here is CASSRGQQPQHF. The DNA for the CDR3 is TGTGCCAGCAGCCGCGGGCAGCAGCCCCAGCATTTT.

The rearrangement uses TRBV4-1 and TRBJ2-5, with 8 nucleotides matching TRBD2. Germline CDR1 MGHRA, CDR2 YSYEKL. CDR3 length: 16 residues. V was pared by 3 bases and J by 5 bases, with 11 bases of the junction left unmatched. CDR3 amino acids: CASSHPGLAGGETQYF. Here the CDR3 DNA reads TGCGCCAGCAGCCACCCTGGTCTGGCGGGGGGCGAGACCCAGTACTTC.

This clone was recorded a few times. The CDR3 nucleotides are TGTGCCAGCAGCTTAAACGGGAACACTGAAGCTTTCTTT. Amino acid sequence: CASSLNGNTEAFF. The chain joins TRBV7-3 to TRBJ1-1; no firm D call. There are 13 residues in the CDR3. Germline loops: CDR1 SGHTA, CDR2 FQGTGA. V shed 1 base and J shed 1 base, with 4 bases lying between them.

The chain couples TRBV5-1 to TRBJ1-2; a possible D gene is TRBD1 (6 bases). The V gene lost 0 bases and the J gene lost 4 bases, with 10 bases spanning the gap. Germline loops: CDR1 SGHRS, CDR2 YFSETQ. The CDR3 is 14 amino acids. The CDR3 is CASSLGSGAYGYTF. Here the CDR3 DNA reads TGCGCCAGCAGCTTGGGGTCAGGGGCCTATGGCTACACCTTC.

J is TRBJ1-2 and V is TRBV9, with 7 bases fitting TRBD1. V shed 0 bases, J shed 7 bases, and the junction held 6 bases outside the gene matches. This CDR3 is 14 amino acids long. CDR1 is SGDLS and CDR2 is YYNGEE in the germline V gene. The CDR3 bases are TGTGCCAGCAGCGTAGGCGAGGGGGCCGCTGGCTACACCTTC. Translating it yields CASSVGEGAAGYTF.

The chain couples TRBV11-3 to TRBJ2-3; maybe TRBD1 (5 bases). The CDR3 is made up of 15 amino acids. Between the trimmed V and J ends, which lost 3 bases and 2 bases, there was a span of 12 bases. From germline, CDR1 is SGHNT and CDR2 YENEEA. CDR3 coding DNA: TGTGCCAGCAGCTTCGACAGTGGTTCCACAGATACGCAGTATTTT. This codes for CASSFDSGSTDTQYF.

For the CDR3, the DNA is TGTGCCAGCTCACCACCAGACAGGGTCGTCTCCTACGAGCAGTACTTC. It is translated as CASSPPDRVVSYEQYF. This rearrangement joins TRBV18 to TRBJ2-7; 7 nucleotides align to TRBD1. The V segment lost 0 bases and the J segment 0 bases; nucleotides outside the gene matches: 5. Germline values: CDR1 KGHSH, CDR2 LQKENI. The CDR3 is 16 residues long.

The chain carries TRBV3-1 (or the pseudogene TRBV3-2) and TRBJ2-5; the D gene is possibly TRBD2 (5 bases). Deletions cut 4 bases from V and 1 base from J, with 16 bases between. The CDR3 covers 16 residues. Germline assignment: CDR1 LGHDT and CDR2 YNNKEL (reference sequence). The DNA of the CDR3 is TGTGCCAGCAGCCCAAGGCCGTTTAGCGCCCAAGAGACCCAGTACTTC. Its protein is CASSPRPFSAQETQYF.

Only one count was recorded for this clone. The chain couples TRBV2 to TRBJ1-1; D is undetermined. The CDR3 runs 14 residues. Germline CDR1 is SNHLY and CDR2 is FYNNEI. V lost 2 bases and J lost 7, with 14 bases in between. The CDR3 protein is CASSETRERSEAFF. CDR3 DNA sequence: TGTGCCAGCAGTGAAACCCGTGAGCGGAGTGAAGCTTTCTTT.

This chain joins TRBV11-3 and TRBJ2-1; the match to TRBD2 covers 7 bases. V lost 0 bases to trimming and J lost 2 bases; unmatched junction nucleotides: 4. CDR3 length equals 16 residues. Germline CDR1 SGHNT, CDR2 YENEEA. This chain's CDR3 is CASSLDTGGPYNEQFF. CDR3 coding DNA: TGTGCCAGCAGCTTAGATACGGGAGGACCCTACAATGAGCAGTTCTTC.

V and J are TRBV9 and TRBJ1-3; no definite D call. CDR1 SGDLS and CDR2 YYNGEE come from the germline V gene. Trimming left V 3 bases short and J 6 bases short, with 19 bases between. There are 16 residues in the CDR3. CDR3 in amino acids: CASSGQYSLAQNTIYF. The DNA for the CDR3 is TGTGCCAGCAGCGGCCAGTACAGTCTCGCCCAAAACACCATATATTTT.

The chain couples TRBV20-1 to TRBJ2-7; D is possibly TRBD1 (5 bases). The CDR3 consists of 11 residues. Germline CDR1 DFQATT, CDR2 SNEGSKA (reference sequence). V was clipped by 2 bases and J by 6 bases, with 8 bases between them. The CDR3 region is CSARRGGEQYF. CDR3 coding DNA: TGCAGTGCTAGAAGGGGTGGCGAGCAGTACTTC.

This clone is a singleton in its sample. This chain uses TRBV18 with TRBJ1-4; the D is unclear. V lost 5 bases and J lost 0, with 10 bases in between. Germline CDR1 and CDR2: KGHSH and LQKENI. The CDR3 runs 15 residues. This CDR3 reads CASSNGLATNEKLFF. CDR3 in DNA: TGTGCCAGCTCAAACGGGTTGGCAACTAATGAAAAACTGTTTTTT.

The chain carries TRBV19 and TRBJ1-2; D unclear. The CDR3 covers 14 residues. The V gene lost 4 bases and the J gene lost 4 bases, with 13 bases spanning the gap. Germline V gene lookup returns CDR1 LNHDA and CDR2 SQIVND (reference sequence). The CDR3 DNA follows: TGTGCCAGTAGTACCGGGGAAACACCCTATGGCTACACCTTC. Its protein is CASSTGETPYGYTF.

The J gene is TRBJ1-1, the V gene TRBV28; 8 nucleotides align to TRBD1. V shed 6 bases and J 5 bases; nucleotides not matched to a gene: 14. Per germline, CDR1 MDHEN and CDR2 SYDVKM. CDR3 length: 16 residues. As DNA, the CDR3 is TGTGCCAGCAGGGCTTGGACAGGGTCTACAACAACTGAAGCTTTCTTT. Protein: CASRAWTGSTTTEAFF.

The chain recombines TRBV5-1 with TRBJ1-1; no definite D call. Trimming removed 0 bases from V and 0 bases from J, with 12 bases in between. The germline V gene has CDR1 SGHRS and CDR2 YFSETQ. The CDR3 has 16 residues. The CDR3 DNA reads as TGCGCCAGCAGCTTGGAAGCAGGCCGTATGAACACTGAAGCTTTCTTT. The encoded protein is CASSLEAGRMNTEAFF.

The rearrangement joins TRBV6-2 or TRBV6-3 to TRBJ1-2, with 7 bases that match TRBD1. V was pared by 5 bases and J by 8 bases, with 8 bases of the junction left unmatched. The CDR3 sequence is 13 residues long. Germline V lookup: CDR1 MNHEY, CDR2 SVGEGT. The CDR3 spells CASSARQGFGYTF. In nucleotides, the CDR3 is TGTGCCAGCAGTGCCAGACAGGGATTCGGCTACACCTTC.

J is TRBJ2-7 and V is TRBV4-1; TRBD1 is a possible D gene (5 bases). Germline CDR1 MGHRA, CDR2 YSYEKL. The CDR3 is 15 amino acids. V gave up 0 bases and J gave up 8 bases, with 17 bases separating them. Here the CDR3 reads CASSQDAQMGLKQYF. The CDR3 coding sequence is TGCGCCAGCAGCCAAGATGCACAGATGGGGCTGAAGCAGTACTTC.

The chain combines TRBV5-1 with TRBJ1-2; D unresolved. CDR1 SGHRS and CDR2 YFSETQ come from the germline V gene. This CDR3 contains 13 residues. Trimming removed 4 bases from V and 8 bases from J, with 15 bases in between. CDR3 in amino acids: CASSPVEGWGYTF. The CDR3 DNA sequence: TGCGCCAGCAGCCCTGTGGAGGGCTGGGGCTACACCTTC.

The sample holds one count of this clone. The chain is built from TRBV19 and TRBJ2-2; 8 positions match TRBD1. The V gene's germline CDR1 is LNHDA and CDR2 SQIVND (reference sequence). The CDR3 sequence is 15 residues long. Trimming removed 5 bases from V and 4 bases from J; junction bases left unmatched: 6. Written as DNA, the CDR3 is TGTGCCAGTAGTCCTCGACAGGGGAGCACCGGGGAGCTGTTTTTT. Translated, it gives CASSPRQGSTGELFF.

The chain recombines TRBV28 with TRBJ1-5; D unclear. Germline V CDR1 and CDR2: MDHEN, SYDVKM. The CDR3 totals 16 residues. Trimming cost V 0 bases and J 2 bases, with 11 bases left between them. This CDR3 reads CASSLWNPQGNQPQHF. The CDR3 DNA is TGTGCCAGCAGTTTATGGAACCCCCAGGGCAATCAGCCCCAGCATTTT.